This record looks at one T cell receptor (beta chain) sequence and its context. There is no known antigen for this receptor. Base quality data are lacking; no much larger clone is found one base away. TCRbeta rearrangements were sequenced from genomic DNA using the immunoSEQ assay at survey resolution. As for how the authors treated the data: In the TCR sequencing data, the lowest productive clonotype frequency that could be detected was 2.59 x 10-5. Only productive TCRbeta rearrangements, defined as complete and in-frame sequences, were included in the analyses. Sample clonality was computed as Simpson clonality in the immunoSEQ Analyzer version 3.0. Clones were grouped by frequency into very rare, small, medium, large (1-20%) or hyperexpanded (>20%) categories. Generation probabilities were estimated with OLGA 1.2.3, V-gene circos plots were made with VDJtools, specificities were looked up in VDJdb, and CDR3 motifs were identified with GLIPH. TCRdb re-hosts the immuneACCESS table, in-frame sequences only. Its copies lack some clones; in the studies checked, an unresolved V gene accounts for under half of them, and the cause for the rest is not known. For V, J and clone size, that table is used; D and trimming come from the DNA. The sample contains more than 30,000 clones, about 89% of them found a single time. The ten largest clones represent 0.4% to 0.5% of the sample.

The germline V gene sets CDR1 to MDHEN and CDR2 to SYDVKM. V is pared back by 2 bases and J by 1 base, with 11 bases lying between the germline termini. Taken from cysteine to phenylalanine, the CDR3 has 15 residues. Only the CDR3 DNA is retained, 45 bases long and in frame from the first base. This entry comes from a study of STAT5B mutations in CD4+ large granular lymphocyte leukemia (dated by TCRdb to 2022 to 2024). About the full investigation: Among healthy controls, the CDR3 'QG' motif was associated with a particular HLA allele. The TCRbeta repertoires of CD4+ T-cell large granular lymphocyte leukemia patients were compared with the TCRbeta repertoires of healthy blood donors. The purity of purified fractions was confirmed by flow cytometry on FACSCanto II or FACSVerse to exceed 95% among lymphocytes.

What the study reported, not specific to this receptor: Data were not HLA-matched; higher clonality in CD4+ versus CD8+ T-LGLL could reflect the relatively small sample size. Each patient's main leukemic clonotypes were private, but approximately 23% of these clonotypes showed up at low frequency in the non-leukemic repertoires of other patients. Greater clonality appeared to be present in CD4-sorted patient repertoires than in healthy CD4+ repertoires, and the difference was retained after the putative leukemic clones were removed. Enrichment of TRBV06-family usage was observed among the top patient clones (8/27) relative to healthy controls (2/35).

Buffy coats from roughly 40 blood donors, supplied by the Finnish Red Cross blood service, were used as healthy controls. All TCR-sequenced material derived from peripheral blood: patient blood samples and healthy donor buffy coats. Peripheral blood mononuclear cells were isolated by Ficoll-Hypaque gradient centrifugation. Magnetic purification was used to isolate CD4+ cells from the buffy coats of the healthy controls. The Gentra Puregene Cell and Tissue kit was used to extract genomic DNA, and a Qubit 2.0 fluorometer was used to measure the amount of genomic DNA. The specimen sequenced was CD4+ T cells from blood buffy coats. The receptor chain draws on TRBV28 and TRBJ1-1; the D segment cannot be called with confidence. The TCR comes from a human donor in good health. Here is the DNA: TGTGCCAGCAGTTTAGCCGGGGAGGGGAACACTGAAGCTTTCTTT. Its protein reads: CASSLAGEGNTEAFF.